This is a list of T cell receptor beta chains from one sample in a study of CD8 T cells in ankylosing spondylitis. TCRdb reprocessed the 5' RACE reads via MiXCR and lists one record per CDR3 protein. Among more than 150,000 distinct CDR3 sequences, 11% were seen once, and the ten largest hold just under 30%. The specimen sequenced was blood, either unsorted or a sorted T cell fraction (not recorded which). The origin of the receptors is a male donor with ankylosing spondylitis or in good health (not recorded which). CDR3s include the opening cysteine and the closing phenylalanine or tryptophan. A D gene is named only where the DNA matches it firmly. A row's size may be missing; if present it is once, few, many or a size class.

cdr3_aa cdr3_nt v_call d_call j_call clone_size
CASSYAGASGYTF TGTGCCAGCAGTTACGCAGGGGCGAGTGGCTACACCTTC TRBV6-6 . TRBJ1-2 many
CASSLEFVQTYEQYF TGTGCCAGCAGCTTGGAATTCGTCCAGACCTACGAGCAGTACTTC TRBV5-6 . TRBJ2-7 many
CASSLYTGTDTQYF TGTGCCAGCAGTTTATATACGGGCACAGATACGCAGTATTTT TRBV27 . TRBJ2-3 many
CASSVARNTEAFF TGTGCCAGCAGCGTAGCGCGGAACACTGAAGCTTTCTTT TRBV9 . TRBJ1-1 .
CASTAGESTDTQYF TGCGCCAGCACGGCGGGGGAGAGCACAGATACGCAGTATTTT TRBV5-1 TRBD2 TRBJ2-3 many
CASSFSGSGAVNTEAFF TGCGCCAGCAGCTTTTCCGGGAGCGGTGCTGTGAACACTGAAGCTTTCTTT TRBV5-1 . TRBJ1-1 many
CASSVGGSSYEQYF TGTGCCAGCAGCGTTGGGGGTAGCTCCTACGAGCAGTACTTC TRBV9 . TRBJ2-7 many
CSVEWGYNEKLFF TGCAGCGTTGAGTGGGGCTATAATGAAAAACTGTTTTTT TRBV29-1 . TRBJ1-4 many
CASSPYGTGNNQPQHF TGCGCCAGCAGCCCCTACGGGACAGGGAACAATCAGCCCCAGCATTTT TRBV5-1 TRBD1 TRBJ1-5 many
CSVRLLQETQYF TGCAGCGTTCGACTGCTTCAAGAGACCCAGTACTTC TRBV29-1 . TRBJ2-5 many
CSAFSQGYNSPLHF TGCAGTGCTTTTTCACAGGGGTATAATTCACCCCTCCACTTT TRBV20-1 TRBD1 TRBJ1-6 .
CASSEGAWDTEAFF TGTGCCAGCAGTGAAGGGGCGTGGGACACTGAAGCTTTCTTT TRBV6-1 . TRBJ1-1 many
CASSLQPKSDDQGYEQYF TGTGCCAGCAGTCTACAGCCGAAATCAGACGACCAGGGTTACGAGCAGTACTTC TRBV12-3/TRBV12-4 . TRBJ2-7 .
CASSSWGGEETQYF TGTGCCAGCAGCTCTTGGGGGGGAGAAGAGACCCAGTACTTC TRBV7-2 TRBD2 TRBJ2-5 few
CASSSRGDSYNEQFF TGTGCCAGCAGCTCAAGGGGGGACTCCTACAATGAGCAGTTCTTC TRBV7-2 . TRBJ2-1 .
CSASGDPSGGPDTQYF TGCAGTGCCAGTGGGGATCCTAGCGGGGGCCCAGATACGCAGTATTTT TRBV20-1 TRBD2 TRBJ2-3 few
CSALEGGWNGYTF TGCAGCGCCCTCGAGGGGGGATGGAATGGCTACACCTTC TRBV29-1 . TRBJ1-2 many
CSARDNRGTDTQYF TGCAGTGCTAGAGATAATCGGGGAACAGATACGCAGTATTTT TRBV20-1 . TRBJ2-3 few